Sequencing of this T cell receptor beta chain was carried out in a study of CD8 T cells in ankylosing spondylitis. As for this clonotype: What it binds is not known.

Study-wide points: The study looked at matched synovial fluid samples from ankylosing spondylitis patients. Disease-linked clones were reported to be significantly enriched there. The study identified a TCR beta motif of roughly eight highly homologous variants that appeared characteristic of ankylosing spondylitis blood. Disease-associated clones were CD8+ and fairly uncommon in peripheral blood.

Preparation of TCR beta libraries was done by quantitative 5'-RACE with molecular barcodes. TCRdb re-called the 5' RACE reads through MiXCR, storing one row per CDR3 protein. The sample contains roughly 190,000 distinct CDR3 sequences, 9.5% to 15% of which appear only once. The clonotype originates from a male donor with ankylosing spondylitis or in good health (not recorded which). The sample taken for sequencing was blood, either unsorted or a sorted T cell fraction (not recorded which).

CDR3 protein: CASSLYSANTGELFF. In DNA form, the CDR3 reads TGTGCCAGCAGCTTATACAGTGCGAACACCGGGGAGCTGTTTTTT. V gene TRBV7-9 combines with J gene TRBJ2-2; D uncertain. Trimming cost V 2 bases and J 0 bases, with 7 bases left between them. Germline V CDR1 and CDR2: SEHNR, FQNEAQ (reference sequence). The length of the CDR3 is 15 residues.